A single sample gave rise to the 9 T cell receptor beta chains below, sequenced in a study of T cell responses to AZD1222 COVID-19 vaccine. The repertoire was sequenced with immunoSEQ multiplex PCR; TCRdb's copy has only in-frame clones and lacks some. Seen here are under 200,000 clones, approximately 90% observed once, and the top ten hold about 4%. The material sequenced was peripheral blood, taken 28 days after the second dose of the MenACWY control vaccine. The receptors come from an adult who received the MenACWY meningococcal vaccine as a control.

The V gene is TRBV11-2, the J gene TRBJ2-7; 14 nucleotides line up with TRBD2. Germline CDR1 reads SGHAT; CDR2 reads FQNNGV. The junction had 14 bases not matched to a gene; V was cut back by 3 bases and J by 7 bases. The CDR3 is 18 residues long. The CDR3 here is CASSFGTSGRANLGEQYF. CDR3 nucleotide sequence: TGTGCCAGCAGCTTTGGGACTAGCGGGAGAGCTAACCTTGGGGAGCAGTACTTC.

J is TRBJ1-5 and V is TRBV30; D may be TRBD1 (6 bases). The V gene lost 1 base and the J gene lost 2 bases, with 9 bases spanning the gap. The CDR3 runs to 14 residues. The germline CDR1 and CDR2 sequences are GTSNPN and SVGIG (reference sequence). CDR3 amino acids: CAWSGAGGNQPQHF. In nucleotides, the CDR3 is TGTGCCTGGAGTGGGGCAGGGGGCAATCAGCCCCAGCATTTT.

This rearrangement joins TRBV24-1 to TRBJ2-1; TRBD2 matches at 13 bases. The CDR3 sequence is 18 residues long. Per germline, CDR1 KGHDR and CDR2 SFDVKD. The V gene end was trimmed by 4 bases and the J gene end by 3 bases; junction bases not matched to a gene: 8. CDR3 region: CATSDPSGTSGIYNEQFF. The DNA of the CDR3 is TGTGCCACCAGTGACCCCTCCGGGACTAGCGGGATCTACAATGAGCAGTTCTTC.

This chain links TRBV18 with TRBJ1-2; a weak D match, TRBD1 (6 bases). The ends were cut back, 3 bases at V and 8 bases at J, with 13 bases in the middle. The CDR3 totals 13 residues. Germline V gene data show CDR1 as KGHSH and CDR2 as LQKENI. The CDR3 spells CASSPKTGLGYTF. In DNA form, the CDR3 reads TGTGCCAGCTCACCCAAAACAGGGCTGGGCTACACCTTC.

The V gene is TRBV29-1, the J gene TRBJ1-4; no clear D gene. V lost 1 base and J 8 bases, leaving 8 bases between the germline ends. The CDR3 extends over 12 amino acids. Germline CDR1 reads SQVTM; CDR2 reads ANQGSEA. The CDR3 nucleotides are TGCAGCGTTGAAGCCCTCGGGGAAAAACTGTTTTTT. Protein sequence: CSVEALGEKLFF.

CDR3 DNA: TGTGCCAGCAGCTTAAGGGGACAGGGGGGCACCGGGGAGCTGTTTTTT. It yields the protein CASSLRGQGGTGELFF. This rearrangement joins TRBV7-3 to TRBJ2-2, with TRBD1 matching over 11 bases. This CDR3 region has 16 residues. Germline assignment: CDR1 SGHTA and CDR2 FQGTGA. V lost 1 base and J lost 4; bases outside the gene matches: 2. Complete variable domain (other parts from reference TRBV7-3 and TRBJ2-2): GAGVSQTPSNKVTEKGKYVELRCDPISGHTALYWYRQSLGQGPEFLIYFQGTGAADDSGLPNDRFFAVRPEGSVSTLKIQRTERGDSAVYLCASSLRGQGGTGELFFGEGSRLTVL.

The CDR3 loop is CATSTGLAGVYEQYF. The DNA of the CDR3 is TGTGCCACCAGCACCGGACTAGCGGGAGTCTACGAGCAGTACTTC. The chain links TRBV15 to TRBJ2-7, with 13 nucleotides matching TRBD2. The J segment lost 3 bases and the V segment lost 4 bases, leaving 3 bases of the junction unmatched. Germline-derived CDR1 and CDR2 are LNHNV and YYDKDF (reference sequence). The CDR3 sequence is 15 residues long.

About this clone itself: Within the sample, other DNA sequences also encode this same CDR3. The chain joins TRBV9 to TRBJ1-1, with D unresolved. Trimming cost V 0 bases and J 0 bases, with 6 bases left between them. Germline-derived CDR1 and CDR2 are SGDLS and YYNGEE. CDR3 length: 14 amino acids. DNA of the CDR3: TGTGCCAGCAGCGTAGGAAGACTGAACACTGAAGCTTTCTTT. Amino acid sequence: CASSVGRLNTEAFF.

The chain uses TRBV29-1 and TRBJ1-4; D is perhaps TRBD1 (6 bases). The germline V and J ends were trimmed by 7 bases and 0 bases, with 9 bases remaining between them. Germline loops: CDR1 SQVTM, CDR2 ANQGSEA. This CDR3 spans 13 amino acids. CDR3 DNA: TGCAGCGCCTACAGGGCAACTAATGAAAAACTGTTTTTT. Translated: CSAYRATNEKLFF.